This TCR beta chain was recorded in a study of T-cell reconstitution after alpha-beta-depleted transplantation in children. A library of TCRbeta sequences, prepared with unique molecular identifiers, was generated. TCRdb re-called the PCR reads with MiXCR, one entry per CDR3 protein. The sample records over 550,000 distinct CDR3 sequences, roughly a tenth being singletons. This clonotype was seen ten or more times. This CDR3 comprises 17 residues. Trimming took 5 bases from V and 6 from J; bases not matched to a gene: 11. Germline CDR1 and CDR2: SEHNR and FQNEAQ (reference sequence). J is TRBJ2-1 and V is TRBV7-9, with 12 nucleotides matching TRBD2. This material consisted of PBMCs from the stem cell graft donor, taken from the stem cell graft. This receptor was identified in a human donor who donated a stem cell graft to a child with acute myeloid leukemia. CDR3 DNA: TGTGCCAGCAGCCCCCGACTAGCGGGAGTCCAGGGCAATGAGCAGTTCTTC. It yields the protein CASSPRLAGVQGNEQFF.